The 17 T cell receptor beta chains reported below all come from one sample, sequenced in a study of T cells after somatic rescue of genetic block. The data were produced by immunoSEQ multiplex PCR, yet TCRdb's version contains in-frame clones alone and is incomplete. The profile shows approximately 12,000 clones, over 65% of them singletons. The sample consisted of peripheral blood mononuclear cells (PBMCs). The receptors derive from a boy younger than 18.

The chain employs TRBV4-1 and TRBJ1-3, with TRBD1 matching 10 bases. This CDR3 is built from 16 residues. The germline V gene has CDR1 MGHRA and CDR2 YSYEKL. Trimming at V came to 2 bases and at J to 4 bases, leaving 5 bases not matched to a gene. The CDR3 protein is CASSQQDRGGGNTIYF. The CDR3, as DNA: TGCGCCAGCAGCCAACAGGACAGGGGGGGAGGAAACACCATATATTTT.

This chain joins TRBV4-1 and TRBJ2-1, with 7 bases identical to TRBD2. The CDR3 is 19 amino acids. J lost 3 bases, V lost 0 bases, and 14 bases had no gene match. Per the germline V gene, CDR1 is MGHRA and CDR2 is YSYEKL. Here the CDR3 DNA reads TGCGCCAGCAGCCAAGACCCTAGCGGAGTGGGACGGGGCTACAATGAGCAGTTCTTC. The encoded protein is CASSQDPSGVGRGYNEQFF.

J is TRBJ2-5 and V is TRBV2, with D unclear. Trimming took off 5 bases at V and 0 bases at J, with 1 base between the two ends. Per germline, CDR1 SNHLY and CDR2 FYNNEI. This CDR3 is 11 amino acids long. CDR3 in DNA: TGTGCCAGCAGTTACCAAGAGACCCAGTACTTC. Its protein is CASSYQETQYF.

The chain combines TRBV14 with TRBJ1-4; D not resolved. V was pared by 4 bases and J by 7 bases, with 13 bases between. Germline CDR1 reads SGHDN; CDR2 reads FVKESK. The CDR3 has 14 residues. The CDR3 DNA reads as TGTGCCAGCAGCCTACGTACGCTGGGTGAAAAACTGTTTTTT. Its translation is CASSLRTLGEKLFF.

The J gene is TRBJ2-7, the V gene TRBV7-8; 7 positions agree with TRBD1. CDR3 length equals 15 residues. From germline, CDR1 is SGHVS and CDR2 FQNEAQ. Losses at the gene ends were 0 bases for V and 0 bases for J; bases not matched to a gene: 2. The CDR3 loop is CASSLAGQHSYEQYF. In nucleotides, the CDR3 is TGTGCCAGCAGCTTAGCGGGACAGCACTCCTACGAGCAGTACTTC.

This clone is deemed medium-sized. V and J are TRBV4-1 and TRBJ1-2; D ambiguous. Trimming took off 3 bases at V and 0 bases at J, with 14 bases between the two ends. The CDR3 sequence is 16 residues long. Germline loops: CDR1 MGHRA, CDR2 YSYEKL. CDR3 residues: CASSQEEQISNYGYTF. For the CDR3, the DNA is TGCGCCAGCAGCCAGGAAGAACAGATTTCTAACTATGGCTACACCTTC.

The chain is built from TRBV5-1 and TRBJ1-6, with a tentative D call TRBD1 (5 bases). Germline values: CDR1 SGHRS, CDR2 YFSETQ. The CDR3 loop spans 15 amino acids. Trimming removed 3 bases from V and 7 bases from J, with 14 bases in between. The CDR3 here is CASSSGAPGNSPLHF. CDR3 bases: TGCGCCAGCAGCTCTGGGGCCCCCGGGAATTCACCCCTCCACTTT.

V usage is TRBV4-1 and J usage is TRBJ2-2, with TRBD2 matching over 7 bases. The CDR3 sequence is 16 residues long. V gave up 4 bases and J gave up 4 bases; unmatched junction bases: 9. Germline loops: CDR1 MGHRA, CDR2 YSYEKL. The CDR3 DNA follows: TGCGCCAGCAGCCCAATAGCCCGCGGGGGCACCGGGGAGCTGTTTTTT. Its translation is CASSPIARGGTGELFF.

V is TRBV5-1 and J is TRBJ2-3; 7 bases line up with TRBD1. V shed 4 bases, J shed 3 bases, and the junction held 8 bases outside the gene matches. CDR3 length: 15 amino acids. From germline, CDR1 is SGHRS and CDR2 YFSETQ. CDR3 amino acids: CASSRRDSRTDTQYF. The CDR3 DNA follows: TGCGCCAGCAGCCGACGGGACAGTCGTACAGATACGCAGTATTTT.

This sequence joins TRBV7-9 and TRBJ2-1; tentatively, D is TRBD2 (7 bases). CDR1 and CDR2 from the germline V gene are SEHNR and FQNEAQ (reference sequence). V lost 1 base to trimming and J lost 8 bases, with 15 bases between them. This CDR3 is 15 amino acids long. CDR3 in amino acids: CASSLGRGASDEQFF. The CDR3, as DNA: TGTGCCAGCAGCTTAGGTCGGGGGGCGAGCGATGAGCAGTTCTTC. The whole variable domain, filled in from reference TRBV7-9 and TRBJ2-1, reads DTGVSQNPRHKITKRGQNVTFRCDPISEHNRLYWYRQTLGQGPEFLTYFQNEAQLEKSRLLSDRFSAERPKGSFSTLEIQRTEQGDSAMYLCASSLGRGASDEQFFGPGTRLTVL.

This clone was detected once. The CDR3 sequence: CSAPGHPSDTQYF. CDR3 DNA: TGCAGCGCCCCGGGACACCCCTCAGATACGCAGTATTTT. The chain carries TRBV29-1 and TRBJ2-3; D might be TRBD1 (6 bases). V lost 7 bases and J 4 bases, leaving 15 bases between the germline ends. This CDR3 region has 13 residues. CDR1 and CDR2 from the germline V gene are SQVTM and ANQGSEA.

The V gene is TRBV2, the J gene TRBJ2-5, with D tentatively TRBD2 (7 bases). The end of the DNA aligns better with TRBJ2-7, so the J call may be wrong. The germline gives CDR1 SNHLY, CDR2 FYNNEI. The CDR3 spans 15 residues. In nucleotides, the CDR3 is TGTGCCAGCAGTCACAGGGAGGGAAGTTCCTACGAGCAGTACTTC. It encodes CASSHREGSSYEQYF.

V usage is TRBV5-1 and J usage is TRBJ2-1; D gene unclear. Germline CDR1 and CDR2: SGHRS and YFSETQ. The V gene lost 2 bases and the J gene lost 9 bases, with 6 bases spanning the gap. The length of the CDR3 is 11 residues. The CDR3 region has the DNA TGCGCCAGCAGCTTATCGGTTGAGCAGTTCTTC. Protein product: CASSLSVEQFF.

The chain carries TRBV27 and TRBJ2-2; 8 bases line up with TRBD2. Looked up from germline, CDR1 is MNHEY and CDR2 is SMNVEV (reference sequence). The CDR3 has 16 amino acids. The ends lost 4 bases at V and 5 bases at J; junction bases unmatched: 9. The CDR3, as DNA: TGTGCCAGCAGTTCTAGCATAGCGGGGAGGACCGGGGAGCTGTTTTTT. Residues: CASSSSIAGRTGELFF.

CDR3 residues: CASSPGLSSYEQYF. The CDR3 bases are TGTGCCAGCAGCCCGGGACTATCCTCCTACGAGCAGTACTTC. The chain employs TRBV5-4 and TRBJ2-7; the match to TRBD2 covers 7 bases. The CDR3 has 14 residues. After removal of 4 bases from V and 0 bases from J, the junction contained 4 bases not matched to a gene. Germline V gene lookup returns CDR1 SGHNT and CDR2 YYREEE (reference sequence). The variable domain in full, with the rest retrieved from reference TRBV5-4 and TRBJ2-7, is ETGVTQSPTHLIKTRGQQVTLRCSSQSGHNTVSWYQQALGQGPQFIFQYYREEENGRGNFPPRFSGLQFPNYSSELNVNALELDDSALYLCASSPGLSSYEQYFGPGTRLTVT.

The chain recombines TRBV11-2 with TRBJ2-1; 13 bases match TRBD2. CDR1 and CDR2 (germline): SGHAT, FQNNGV. This CDR3 has 18 amino acids. The ends lost 5 bases at V and 8 bases at J; junction bases unmatched: 15. The CDR3 protein is CASSPGTSGTGWLDEQFF. The CDR3 DNA reads as TGTGCCAGCAGCCCAGGGACTAGCGGGACTGGGTGGTTGGATGAGCAGTTCTTC.

V and J are TRBV18 and TRBJ2-2, with 7 bases aligning to TRBD1. The germline V gene encodes CDR1 KGHSH and CDR2 LQKENI. J was trimmed by 0 bases and V by 4 bases; bases with no gene match: 11. This CDR3 comprises 18 residues. CDR3 DNA sequence: TGTGCCAGCTCACGGCGACTTTTGGGACAGTCGAACACCGGGGAGCTGTTTTTT. Its protein is CASSRRLLGQSNTGELFF.